This T cell receptor beta chain was observed in a study of T cells in Graves' hyperthyroidism and ophthalmopathy. Whole-study context: Prior to any treatment, at the point of initial diagnosis, peripheral blood was collected.

RNA transcripts yielded amplified TCR beta CDR3 regions. RT-PCR in the first round (using the HTBI primer set) targeted the TCR CDR3. TCRdb reanalysed the multiplex PCR reads using MiXCR and keeps one entry per CDR3 protein. Among about 720,000 distinct CDR3 sequences listed, 18% were seen once. V lost 3 bases and J lost 10; bases outside the gene matches: 7. The CDR3 is 15 amino acids. Material for sequencing was blood. The TCR sequence derives from a woman aged 50 to 60 with Graves' hyperthyroidism that later progressed to Graves' ophthalmopathy. V usage is TRBV12-3 or TRBV12-4 and J usage is TRBJ1-6, with 9 bases that match TRBD1. CDR3: CASSLSGQGVSPLHF. CDR3 sequence (DNA): TGTGCCAGCAGTTTGTCGGGACAGGGAGTGTCACCCCTCCACTTT.